The clone carrying this T cell receptor (beta chain) was counted ten times or more. Amplification targeted TCR beta CDR3 regions from RNA transcripts. TCR CDR3 underwent first-round RT-PCR with the HTBI primer set. TCRdb fed the multiplex PCR reads into MiXCR, producing one record per CDR3 protein. The table has roughly 580,000 distinct CDR3 sequences, approximately 15% seen once. The entry originates in a study of T cells in Graves' hyperthyroidism and ophthalmopathy. The clonotype comes from a woman in her twenties or thirties with Graves' hyperthyroidism that later progressed to Graves' ophthalmopathy. Material for sequencing was blood.

The CDR3 sequence is CASSSGARGDEQYF. DNA for the CDR3: TGTGCCAGCAGCTCCGGTGCGCGGGGAGACGAGCAGTACTTC. The chain links TRBV7-9 to TRBJ2-7; D is perhaps TRBD2 (6 bases). V shed 4 bases and J shed 5 bases, with 15 bases lying between them. In germline, CDR1 is SEHNR, CDR2 FQNEAQ (reference sequence). The CDR3 spans 14 residues.